The present T cell receptor beta chain was sequenced within a study of T cell repertoires in cytomegalovirus infection. Whole-study context: Public TCR beta signature analysis indicated the presence of both CMV infection and matching HLA type. Study-level points and caveats: Dominant in the ex vivo response were TCR beta clonotypes restricted by HLA-C and specific for CMV.

Trimming stripped 2 bases from V and 5 bases from J, with 18 bases between. The germline V gene encodes CDR1 SEHNR and CDR2 FQNEAQ (reference sequence). There are 16 residues in the CDR3. Worth noting for this clonotype: What it recognizes is unknown.

TCRdb itself ran the reads through MiXCR, one entry per CDR3 protein. The table includes 200,000 or so distinct CDR3 sequences, about 28% detected once. The rearrangement joins TRBV7-9 to TRBJ2-5; tentatively, D is TRBD2 (5 bases). The TCR originated in a human donor in good health (CMV status not recorded). Some clones in this sample may be carry-over from other donors' samples. The specimen was PBMCs. The CDR3 reads CASSLQETRSGETQYF. The CDR3 DNA reads as TGTGCCAGCAGCTTACAGGAGACAAGGTCGGGGGAGACCCAGTACTTC.